The 31 T cell receptor beta chains below all came from one sample that was sequenced in a study of blood T cell repertoires in COVID-19 (dated by TCRdb to the early 2020s). Libraries came from the immunoSEQ multiplex PCR assay. As stored in TCRdb, this immuneACCESS dataset retains in-frame rearrangements with V and J assigned. A fraction of the clones does not appear; measured against another copy, unresolved V genes explain less than half of the discrepancy, and the remainder lacks a known reason. This sample gives approximately 250,000 clones in total; roughly 88% of them show up just once. 2.5% to 4% of the sample lies in the top ten. The sample comprised PBMCs or T cells enriched from blood (not recorded which). The receptors here all came from a woman between 40 and 50 years old who had been exposed to COVID-19.

The V gene is TRBV28, the J gene TRBJ1-1; 7 nucleotides agree with TRBD1. CDR1 is MDHEN and CDR2 is SYDVKM in the germline V gene. Trimming cost V 6 bases and J 0 bases; bases outside gene matches: 10. This CDR3 is 16 amino acids long. Here the CDR3 reads CASSSRTGTVNTEAFF. The CDR3 DNA is TGTGCCAGCAGCTCCCGAACCGGGACAGTGAACACTGAAGCTTTCTTT.

This clone was seen only once. The chain couples TRBV19 to TRBJ2-3, with 16 bases fitting TRBD2. Trimming cost V 4 bases and J 11 bases; bases outside gene matches: 6. The CDR3 loop spans 15 amino acids. CDR1 is LNHDA and CDR2 is SQIVND in the germline V gene (reference sequence). The CDR3 protein is CASSKGTSGGAKQYF. CDR3 coding DNA: TGTGCCAGTAGTAAGGGGACTAGCGGGGGGGCGAAGCAGTATTTT. Together with reference TRBV19 and TRBJ2-3, the CDR3 gives the full variable domain: DGGITQSPKYLFRKEGQNVTLSCEQNLNHDAMYWYRQDPGQGLRLIYYSQIVNDFQKGDIAEGYSVSREKKESFPLTVTSAQKNPTAFYLCASSKGTSGGAKQYFGPGTRLTVL.

The genes are TRBV6-2 or TRBV6-3 and TRBJ1-5, with D possibly being TRBD1 (5 bases). CDR3 size: 15 residues. V lost 1 base, J lost 0 bases, and 7 bases lay in between. CDR1 and CDR2 (germline): MNHEY, SVGEGT. The CDR3 here is CASSYFRVSNQPQHF. The CDR3 coding sequence is TGTGCCAGCAGTTACTTCAGGGTTAGCAATCAGCCCCAGCATTTT.

The V call is TRBV28, the J call TRBJ1-3; the D is unclear. This CDR3 comprises 13 residues. V gave up 5 bases and J gave up 1 base, with 6 bases separating them. The V gene's germline CDR1 is MDHEN and CDR2 SYDVKM. In DNA, the CDR3 is TGTGCCAGCAGTGATACTTCTGGAAACACCATATATTTT. Amino acids: CASSDTSGNTIYF.

This clone occurred a few times. CDR3 in DNA: TGTGCCAGCAGTTCCCAACAGGGGCGCGGCTATGGCTACACCTTC. Translated: CASSSQQGRGYGYTF. The rearrangement uses TRBV28 and TRBJ1-2, with 7 bases fitting TRBD1. V shed 4 bases, J shed 4 bases, and the junction held 9 bases outside the gene matches. Germline-derived CDR1 and CDR2 are MDHEN and SYDVKM. This CDR3 is built from 15 residues.

V is TRBV29-1 and J is TRBJ1-2, with 10 bases fitting TRBD1. CDR3 size: 13 residues. Germline CDR1 SQVTM, CDR2 ANQGSEA. J was trimmed by 8 bases and V by 1 base; bases with no gene match: 4. CDR3 protein: CSVEGQGAGGYTF. CDR3 coding DNA: TGCAGCGTTGAAGGACAGGGGGCAGGAGGCTACACCTTC.

The chain links TRBV9 to TRBJ2-1, with 10 positions matching TRBD2. CDR3 length: 16 amino acids. The trim removed 4 bases at V and 4 bases at J, leaving 8 bases unmatched. CDR1 is SGDLS, CDR2 YYNGEE, per germline. The CDR3 here is CASSPRGTSEYNEQFF. CDR3 in DNA: TGTGCCAGCAGCCCCCGAGGGACTAGCGAATACAATGAGCAGTTCTTC. Complete variable domain (other parts from reference TRBV9 and TRBJ2-1): DSGVTQTPKHLITATGQRVTLRCSPRSGDLSVYWYQQSLDQGLQFLIQYYNGEERAKGNILERFSAQQFPDLHSELNLSSLELGDSALYFCASSPRGTSEYNEQFFGPGTRLTVL.

The chain joins TRBV7-9 to TRBJ2-2; 9 bases match TRBD2. This CDR3 has 16 residues. Germline values: CDR1 SEHNR, CDR2 FQNEAQ (reference sequence). V lost 1 base, J lost 1 base, and 1 base stayed unmatched. The CDR3 spells CASSLGLAENTGELFF. The CDR3 region has the DNA TGTGCCAGCAGCTTAGGACTAGCGGAGAACACCGGGGAGCTGTTTTTT.

This clone showed up just a few times. The chain combines TRBV7-9 with TRBJ2-7; a weak D match, TRBD2 (5 bases). Germline CDR1 is SEHNR and CDR2 is FQNEAQ (reference sequence). The CDR3 loop spans 15 amino acids. V shed 5 bases and J shed 5 bases, with 19 bases lying between them. CDR3 protein: CASSRSEALGDEQYF. Written as DNA, the CDR3 is TGTGCCAGCAGCCGCTCGGAGGCCCTTGGCGACGAGCAGTACTTC.

V usage is TRBV7-9 and J usage is TRBJ1-1; a weak D match, TRBD1 (5 bases). Trimming took off 8 bases at V and 7 bases at J, with 17 bases between the two ends. Germline-derived CDR1 and CDR2 are SEHNR and FQNEAQ (reference sequence). The CDR3 totals 13 residues. The CDR3 nucleotides are TGTGCCAGCCGGTCCCGGGACTGGAATGAAGCTTTCTTT. This gives the protein CASRSRDWNEAFF. The variable domain in full, completed from reference TRBV7-9 and TRBJ1-1, reads DTGVSQNPRHKITKRGQNVTFRCDPISEHNRLYWYRQTLGQGPEFLTYFQNEAQLEKSRLLSDRFSAERPKGSFSTLEIQRTEQGDSAMYLCASRSRDWNEAFFGQGTRLTVV.

V usage is TRBV7-9 and J usage is TRBJ1-4; D is perhaps TRBD1 (5 bases). Germline CDR1 reads SEHNR; CDR2 reads FQNEAQ (reference sequence). V was pared by 5 bases and J by 7 bases, with 14 bases between. This CDR3 spans 14 amino acids. CDR3 DNA: TGTGCCAGCAGCCCCCGGCGGGACGCTGAAAAACTGTTTTTT. The encoded protein is CASSPRRDAEKLFF.

The chain combines TRBV7-9 with TRBJ2-1; D is unresolved. There are 13 residues in the CDR3. Per germline, CDR1 SEHNR and CDR2 FQNEAQ (reference sequence). Trimming cost V 1 base and J 15 bases, with 16 bases left between them. CDR3 sequence reads: CASSLEPPSSPFF. The CDR3 DNA follows: TGTGCCAGCAGCTTAGAGCCGCCATCGTCGCCGTTCTTC.

This clone was seen a single time. The gene calls are TRBV10-1 and TRBJ1-6; 8 positions match TRBD1. The CDR3 is 13 amino acids. The V and J ends lost 11 bases and 10 bases, in that order; junction bases with no gene match: 10. The V gene's germline CDR1 is WNHNN and CDR2 SYGVQD (reference sequence). In DNA, the CDR3 is TGCGCCGGGTCATGGGACAGGACCTCACCCCTCCACTTT. Its protein is CAGSWDRTSPLHF.

V and J are TRBV29-1 and TRBJ1-1, with D possibly TRBD1 on 5 matching bases. CDR3 length: 13 residues. The germline CDR1 and CDR2 sequences are SQVTM and ANQGSEA. Trimming pared 1 base from V and 4 bases from J, leaving 10 bases between. DNA of the CDR3: TGCAGCGTTGAAGGCAGGGCTACCACTGAAGCTTTCTTT. Translating gives CSVEGRATTEAFF. The whole variable domain, remainder taken from reference TRBV29-1 and TRBJ1-1, is SAVISQKPSRDICQRGTSLTIQCQVDSQVTMMFWYRQQPGQSLTLIATANQGSEATYESGFVIDKFPISRPNLTFSTLTVSNMSPEDSSIYLCSVEGRATTEAFFGQGTRLTVV.

This sequence joins TRBV11-2 and TRBJ1-4, with 7 bases lining up with TRBD1. Germline loops: CDR1 SGHAT, CDR2 FQNNGV. The CDR3 spans 15 residues. V shed 5 bases and J 7 bases; nucleotides not matched to a gene: 10. Written as DNA, the CDR3 is TGTGCCAGCAGCCTATTGACAGGGAGGAGTGAAAAACTGTTTTTT. Translation gives CASSLLTGRSEKLFF.

The rearrangement joins TRBV18 to TRBJ1-4, with D perhaps matching TRBD1 (6 bases). Germline loops: CDR1 KGHSH, CDR2 LQKENI. This CDR3 has 16 amino acids. V was shortened by 4 bases and J by 5 bases, with 17 bases between the two germline ends. CDR3: CASSLNFQGRNEKLFF. CDR3 DNA sequence: TGTGCCAGCTCACTCAACTTCCAGGGGCGAAATGAAAAACTGTTTTTT.

V and J are TRBV24-1 and TRBJ1-1; no firm D call. The V gene's germline CDR1 is KGHDR and CDR2 SFDVKD. This CDR3 spans 14 amino acids. Deletions cut 7 bases from V and 1 base from J, with 12 bases between. The DNA for the CDR3 is TGTGCCACCAGCGACAATGTTCCGAACACTGAAGCTTTCTTT. Translated, it gives CATSDNVPNTEAFF.

This chain uses TRBV6-5 with TRBJ2-3; D possibly corresponds to TRBD2 (6 bases). The CDR3 sequence is 14 residues long. V dropped 2 bases and J dropped 4 bases, with 10 bases sitting between them. The germline V gene encodes CDR1 MNHEY and CDR2 SVGAGI. The CDR3 DNA reads TGTGCCAGCAGTTACGGGGAGGCCCCAGATACGCAGTATTTT. It codes for CASSYGEAPDTQYF.

This chain joins TRBV6-5 and TRBJ2-7; D possibly corresponds to TRBD1 (5 bases). The CDR3 sequence is 15 residues long. V was clipped by 4 bases and J by 2 bases, with 15 bases between them. CDR1 MNHEY and CDR2 SVGAGI come from the germline V gene. In nucleotides, the CDR3 is TGTGCCAGCAGTTCCCTCAGGGCGGCTACCTACGAGCAGTACTTC. Amino acid sequence: CASSSLRAATYEQYF.

This chain links TRBV5-1 with TRBJ2-1; possible D gene TRBD1, 5 bases. The CDR3 length is 16 residues. Looked up from germline, CDR1 is SGHRS and CDR2 is YFSETQ. V lost 0 bases to trimming and J lost 5 bases, with 15 bases between them. CDR3 sequence (DNA): TGCGCCAGCAGCTTGGATAGTAGTGGGGCCAACAATGAGCAGTTCTTC. This gives the protein CASSLDSSGANNEQFF.

This clone was seen a single time. The chain joins TRBV7-9 to TRBJ2-3; 9 nucleotides agree with TRBD1. V dropped 11 bases and J dropped 0; count of bases not matched to a gene: 3. The CDR3 runs 13 residues. The germline CDR1 and CDR2 sequences are SEHNR and FQNEAQ (reference sequence). The CDR3 reads CAGDRVSTDTQYF. The CDR3 nucleotides read TGTGCCGGGGACAGGGTTAGCACAGATACGCAGTATTTT. Drawing the rest from reference TRBV7-9 and TRBJ2-3, the complete variable domain is DTGVSQNPRHKITKRGQNVTFRCDPISEHNRLYWYRQTLGQGPEFLTYFQNEAQLEKSRLLSDRFSAERPKGSFSTLEIQRTEQGDSAMYLCAGDRVSTDTQYFGPGTRLTVL.

The chain employs TRBV5-4 and TRBJ2-1, with TRBD2 identical over 9 bases. The V gene end was trimmed by 4 bases and the J gene end by 6 bases; junction bases not matched to a gene: 8. Germline-derived CDR1 and CDR2 are SGHNT and YYREEE (reference sequence). This CDR3 has 15 amino acids. The DNA of the CDR3 is TGTGCCAGCAGCCCGAGCGCGGGGGGGAGCAATGAGCAGTTCTTC. This gives the protein CASSPSAGGSNEQFF. Variable domain in full (rest from reference TRBV5-4 and TRBJ2-1): ETGVTQSPTHLIKTRGQQVTLRCSSQSGHNTVSWYQQALGQGPQFIFQYYREEENGRGNFPPRFSGLQFPNYSSELNVNALELDDSALYLCASSPSAGGSNEQFFGPGTRLTVL.

The rearrangement uses TRBV6-5 and TRBJ1-3; no firm D call. Germline CDR1 reads MNHEY; CDR2 reads SVGAGI. This CDR3 contains 13 residues. Deletions cut 7 bases from V and 0 bases from J, with 7 bases between. The CDR3 DNA is TGTGCCAGCACGGGGAGCTCTGGAAACACCATATATTTT. Its translation: CASTGSSGNTIYF.

The J gene is TRBJ2-7, the V gene TRBV5-1, with TRBD2 matching over 8 bases. In germline, CDR1 is SGHRS, CDR2 YFSETQ. Germline trimming cut 4 bases from V and 1 base from J; bases unmatched to any gene: 10. This CDR3 has 16 amino acids. The CDR3 DNA sequence: TGCGCCAGCAGCCCCTCCACTAGCGGAACTTCCTACGAGCAGTACTTC. It encodes CASSPSTSGTSYEQYF.

The chain links TRBV2 to TRBJ2-5; 10 bases map to TRBD1. V lost 7 bases, J lost 6 bases, and 11 bases stayed unmatched. From germline, CDR1 is SNHLY and CDR2 FYNNEI. This CDR3 spans 15 amino acids. The CDR3 DNA sequence: TGTGCCAGCACCCAAGAGGGACAGGGGAAACAGACCCAGTACTTC. Amino acid sequence: CASTQEGQGKQTQYF. The complete variable domain, with remaining parts taken from reference TRBV2 and TRBJ2-5, reads EPEVTQTPSHQVTQMGQEVILRCVPISNHLYFYWYRQILGQKVEFLVSFYNNEISEKSEIFDDQFSVERPDGSNFTLKIRSTKLEDSAMYFCASTQEGQGKQTQYFGPGTRLLVL.

This clone was counted a single time. V usage is TRBV5-1 and J usage is TRBJ2-3; a weak D match, TRBD2 (7 bases). The ends were cut back, 4 bases at V and 0 bases at J, with 12 bases in the middle. The CDR3 has 15 amino acids. Germline-derived CDR1 and CDR2 are SGHRS and YFSETQ. DNA of the CDR3: TGCGCCAGCAGCCAAGGGGGGGGAAGCACAGATACGCAGTATTTT. Protein product: CASSQGGGSTDTQYF.

CDR3 nucleotides: TGTGCCAGGACGCGAACGACGGGACATCGTTATGGCTACACCTTC. Amino acids: CARTRTTGHRYGYTF. The chain links TRBV27 to TRBJ1-2, with D possibly being TRBD1 (6 bases). The CDR3 totals 15 residues. Trimming removed 9 bases at V and 5 bases at J, with 22 bases between. Germline V gene lookup returns CDR1 MNHEY and CDR2 SMNVEV (reference sequence).

The chain recombines TRBV2 with TRBJ2-5; 10 bases fit TRBD2. Germline V gene sequence: CDR1 SNHLY, CDR2 FYNNEI. CDR3 size: 20 residues. Trimming at V came to 5 bases and at J to 5 bases, leaving 23 bases not matched to a gene. The CDR3 coding sequence is TGTGCCAGCAGTCTTACCCTTACTTCGCGAGCGGGGGGGCTAGGGGAGACCCAGTACTTC. It encodes CASSLTLTSRAGGLGETQYF.

The chain has TRBV7-8 and TRBJ1-1; D gene uncertain. Germline-derived CDR1 and CDR2 are SGHVS and FQNEAQ. Trimming took 5 bases from V and 6 from J, leaving 13 bases between them. The CDR3 is 13 amino acids. The CDR3 coding sequence is TGTGCCAGCAGCCCCGATCTATGGTCTGAAGCTTTCTTT. Translation gives CASSPDLWSEAFF.

This clone was counted between two and nine times. The chain employs TRBV15 and TRBJ1-1, with a weak D call TRBD1 (5 bases). This CDR3 has 15 amino acids. Germline CDR1 reads LNHNV; CDR2 reads YYDKDF (reference sequence). The germline V and J ends were trimmed by 3 bases and 4 bases, with 15 bases remaining between them. The CDR3 DNA is TGTGCCACCAGCAGCCCGACAGAAATGGGCACTGAAGCTTTCTTT. This gives the protein CATSSPTEMGTEAFF.

The chain has TRBV12-3 or TRBV12-4 and TRBJ1-1; 7 bases match TRBD1. The CDR3 is made up of 11 amino acids. Losses at the gene ends were 6 bases for V and 11 bases for J; bases not matched to a gene: 6. CDR3 nucleotide sequence: TGTGCCAGCAGCCCAGGGGGGAGGGCTTTCTTT. This gives the protein CASSPGGRAFF.